This TCR beta chain is drawn from a study of cytomegalovirus exposure and HLA in healthy donors. Overall study context: There were 75 million to 95 million unique TCRs (from HLA-typed donors) in an early data release. Study-wide results and caveats: When presence/absence was analysed, sequencing depth was taken to be roughly uniform across donors.

Each donor was nominally healthy when sampled (though unrecorded immune exposures were likely). Primers for the PCR totalled 60 Vbeta and 13 Jbeta. Assay: immunoSEQ multiplex PCR; the TCRdb copy retains only in-frame clones and omits some. The sample includes 95,000 to 150,000 clones. Comment on this clone: Its antigen is not known.

Sequenced: PBMCs. The TCR was taken from a man younger than 30 in good health and CMV-seronegative.

The CDR3 spells CASSLGSGDTGELFF. For the CDR3, the DNA is TGCGCCAGCAGCTTGGGAAGCGGGGACACCGGGGAGCTGTTTTTT. V usage is TRBV5-1 and J usage is TRBJ2-2; 7 nucleotides line up with TRBD2. This CDR3 is 15 amino acids long. From germline, CDR1 is SGHRS and CDR2 YFSETQ. Trimming cost V 0 bases and J 3 bases; bases outside gene matches: 2.